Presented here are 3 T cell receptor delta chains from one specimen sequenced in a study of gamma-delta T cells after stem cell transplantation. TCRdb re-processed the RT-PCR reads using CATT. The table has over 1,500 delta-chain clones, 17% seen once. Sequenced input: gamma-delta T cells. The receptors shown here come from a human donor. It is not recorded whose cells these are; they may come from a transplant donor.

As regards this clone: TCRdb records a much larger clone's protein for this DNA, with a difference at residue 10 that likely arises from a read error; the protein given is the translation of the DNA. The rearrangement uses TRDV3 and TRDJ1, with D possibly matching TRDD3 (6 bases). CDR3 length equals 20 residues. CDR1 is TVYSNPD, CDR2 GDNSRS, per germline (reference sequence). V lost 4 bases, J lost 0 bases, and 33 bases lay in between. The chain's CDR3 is CASGDSTTTEGMANTDKLIF. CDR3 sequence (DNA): TGTGCCTCAGGGGACTCTACGACGACTGAGGGGATGGCCAACACCGATAAACTCATCTTT. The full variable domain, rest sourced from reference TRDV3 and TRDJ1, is CDKVTQSSPDQTVASGSEVVLLCTYDTVYSNPDLFWYRIRPDYSFQFVFYGDNSRSEGADFTQGRFSVKHILTQKAFHLVISPVRTEDSATYYCASGDSTTTEGMANTDKLIFGKGTRVTVEP.

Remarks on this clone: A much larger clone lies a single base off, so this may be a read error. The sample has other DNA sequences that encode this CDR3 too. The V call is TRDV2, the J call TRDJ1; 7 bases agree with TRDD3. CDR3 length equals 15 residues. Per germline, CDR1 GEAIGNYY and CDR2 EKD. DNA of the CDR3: TGTGCCTGCGCGGCCCTGGGGGGGAACACCGATAAACTCATCTTC. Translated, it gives CACAALGGNTDKLIF.

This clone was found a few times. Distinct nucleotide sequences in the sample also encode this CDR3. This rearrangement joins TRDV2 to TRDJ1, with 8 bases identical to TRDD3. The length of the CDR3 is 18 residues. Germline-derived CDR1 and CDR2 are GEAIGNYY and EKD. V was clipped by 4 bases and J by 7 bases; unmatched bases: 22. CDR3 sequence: CACDSASWTGGIGPKLIF. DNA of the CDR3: TGTGCCTGTGATTCGGCCTCCTGGACGGGGGGGATAGGCCCTAAACTCATCTTT.